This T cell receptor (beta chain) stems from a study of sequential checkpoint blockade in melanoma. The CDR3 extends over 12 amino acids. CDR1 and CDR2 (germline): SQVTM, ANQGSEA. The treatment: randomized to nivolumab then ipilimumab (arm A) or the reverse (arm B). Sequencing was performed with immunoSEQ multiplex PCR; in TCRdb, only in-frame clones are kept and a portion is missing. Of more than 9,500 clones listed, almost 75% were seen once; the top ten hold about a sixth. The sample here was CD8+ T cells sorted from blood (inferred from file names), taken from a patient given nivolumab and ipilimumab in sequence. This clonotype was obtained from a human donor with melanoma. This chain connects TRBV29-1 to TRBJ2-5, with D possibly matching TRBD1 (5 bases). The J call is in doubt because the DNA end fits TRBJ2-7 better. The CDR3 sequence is CSATGFTYEQYF. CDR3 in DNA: TGCAGCGCCACAGGTTTCACCTACGAGCAGTACTTC.